The following is a T cell receptor (beta chain) sequence with its context. As yet, its antigen is unknown. The assay was immunoSEQ multiplex PCR, and TCRdb's table has in-frame clones only and misses some. Among 50,000 to 75,000 clones listed, about 92% were seen once. The source of the sample is a study of OX40 agonist ivuxolimab in advanced cancers. Study background: Dose-escalation cases comprised hepatocellular carcinoma, melanoma, renal cell or head and neck cancer. Study-wide results and caveats: Undetermined was the antigen specificity of the expanded peripheral T cells.

Germline V gene data show CDR1 as SGHAT and CDR2 as FQNNGV. This CDR3 is built from 13 residues. The V end was cut by 5 bases, the J end by 1 base, with 8 bases between. This specimen consisted of CD4+ or CD8+ T cells sorted from blood, obtained in a trial of the OX40 agonist ivuxolimab. V is TRBV11-2 and J is TRBJ2-5; D may be TRBD2 (6 bases). The clonotype was recovered from an adult with an advanced solid tumor such as melanoma, head and neck, liver or kidney cancer. DNA of the CDR3: TGTGCCAGCAGCCGCGGGGTCCAAGAGACCCAGTACTTC. The encoded protein is CASSRGVQETQYF.